The 7 T cell receptor beta chains below were found in one sample sequenced in a study of siplizumab effects on memory and regulatory T cells (dated by TCRdb to the late 2010s). Library preparation employed the immunoSEQ multiplex PCR assay. TCRdb limited this immuneACCESS table to in-frame rearrangements with V and J called. A share of clones is missing; checked studies link under half to unresolved V genes, and the rest is unexplained. The table for this sample lists over 65,000 clones; roughly 94% of them were counted only once. The ten largest clones capture less than 20% of the sample. Specimen: CD8+ T cells sorted from blood. The source is a human donor in good health.

The chain joins TRBV7-9 to TRBJ2-7; no clear D gene. The CDR3 loop spans 14 amino acids. V lost 2 bases, J lost 7 bases, and 15 bases lay in between. Looked up from germline, CDR1 is SEHNR and CDR2 is FQNEAQ (reference sequence). The CDR3, as DNA: TGTGCCAGCAGCTTATACAGCGCGTACGAGGAGCAGTACTTC. Its translation: CASSLYSAYEEQYF.

The CDR3 DNA sequence: TGTGCCAGCAGTGAAAGGGGGCAGCACTATAGCAATCAGCCCCAGCATTTT. Protein: CASSERGQHYSNQPQHF. The chain links TRBV6-1 to TRBJ1-5, with TRBD1 matching 7 bases. CDR3 length equals 17 residues. The ends lost 2 bases at V and 0 bases at J; junction bases unmatched: 7. Germline CDR1 reads MNHNS; CDR2 reads SASEGT.

The rearrangement uses TRBV27 and TRBJ1-1; 12 bases align to TRBD1. Germline assignment: CDR1 MNHEY and CDR2 SMNVEV (reference sequence). The CDR3 extends over 13 amino acids. With V trimmed by 8 bases and J by 6 bases, 4 bases remained unmatched. CDR3 amino acids: CASRDRGPAEAFF. In DNA form, the CDR3 reads TGTGCCAGCCGGGACAGGGGGCCCGCTGAAGCTTTCTTT.

The rearrangement links TRBV5-1 to TRBJ2-5, with D perhaps TRBD1 (6 bases). Germline values: CDR1 SGHRS, CDR2 YFSETQ. The CDR3 sequence is 15 residues long. Trimming took off 4 bases at V and 5 bases at J, with 18 bases between the two ends. CDR3 sequence (DNA): TGCGCCAGCAGCCCGTATGGGGGAAGGGGGGAGACCCAGTACTTC. Translation: CASSPYGGRGETQYF.

The chain is built from TRBV7-3 and TRBJ2-3; 7 bases are shared with TRBD1. The CDR3 extends over 16 amino acids. Germline V gene sequence: CDR1 SGHTA, CDR2 FQGTGA. The V gene end was trimmed by 3 bases and the J gene end by 0 bases; junction bases not matched to a gene: 6. In DNA, the CDR3 is TGTGCCAGCAGCTTCAGAGGACAGGAGAGCACAGATACGCAGTATTTT. It specifies CASSFRGQESTDTQYF.

The gene calls are TRBV6-5 and TRBJ1-2, with D uncertain. Trimming shortened V by 0 bases and J by 6 bases, and 8 bases separated the two germline ends. This CDR3 contains 13 residues. Germline values: CDR1 MNHEY, CDR2 SVGAGI. The CDR3 loop reads CASSYSRLDGYTF. CDR3 coding DNA: TGTGCCAGCAGTTACTCCCGTCTGGATGGCTACACCTTC.

This chain uses TRBV9 with TRBJ2-7; 10 bases align to TRBD1. V trimming: 3 bases; J trimming: 3 bases; junction bases outside the gene matches: 6. The germline V gene has CDR1 SGDLS and CDR2 YYNGEE. The CDR3 has 15 residues. CDR3: CASSAGTGDFYEQYF. DNA of the CDR3: TGTGCCAGCAGCGCCGGGACAGGGGATTTCTACGAGCAGTACTTC.